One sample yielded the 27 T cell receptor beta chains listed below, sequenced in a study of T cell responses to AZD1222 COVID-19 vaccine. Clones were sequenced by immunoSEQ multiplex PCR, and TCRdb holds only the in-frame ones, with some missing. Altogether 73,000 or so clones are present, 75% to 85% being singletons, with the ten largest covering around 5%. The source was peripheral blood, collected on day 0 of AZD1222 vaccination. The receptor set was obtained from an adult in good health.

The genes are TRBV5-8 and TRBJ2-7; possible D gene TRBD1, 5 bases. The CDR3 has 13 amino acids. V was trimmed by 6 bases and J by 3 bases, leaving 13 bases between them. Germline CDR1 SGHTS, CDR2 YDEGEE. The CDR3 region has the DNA TGTGCCAGCACCCCCGCCAGGGACTACGAGCAGTACTTC. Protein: CASTPARDYEQYF.

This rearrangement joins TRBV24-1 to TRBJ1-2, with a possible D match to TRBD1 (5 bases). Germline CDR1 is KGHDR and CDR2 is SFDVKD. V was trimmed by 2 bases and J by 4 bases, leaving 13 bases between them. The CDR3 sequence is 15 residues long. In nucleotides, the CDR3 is TGTGCCACCAGTGATTGGGACGGTTCGCGCTATGGCTACACCTTC. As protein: CATSDWDGSRYGYTF.

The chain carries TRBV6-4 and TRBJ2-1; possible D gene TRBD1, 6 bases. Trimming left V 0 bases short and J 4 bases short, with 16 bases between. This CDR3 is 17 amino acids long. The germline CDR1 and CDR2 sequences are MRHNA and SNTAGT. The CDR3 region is CASSDSTRTGLYNEQFF. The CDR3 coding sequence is TGTGCCAGCAGTGACTCAACGCGCACAGGGCTGTACAATGAGCAGTTCTTC.

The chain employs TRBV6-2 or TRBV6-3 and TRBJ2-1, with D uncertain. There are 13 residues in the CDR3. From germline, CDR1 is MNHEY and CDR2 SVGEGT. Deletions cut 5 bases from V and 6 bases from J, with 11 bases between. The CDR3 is CASSAFLSNEQFF. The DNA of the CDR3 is TGTGCCAGCAGTGCCTTTCTCAGCAATGAGCAGTTCTTC.

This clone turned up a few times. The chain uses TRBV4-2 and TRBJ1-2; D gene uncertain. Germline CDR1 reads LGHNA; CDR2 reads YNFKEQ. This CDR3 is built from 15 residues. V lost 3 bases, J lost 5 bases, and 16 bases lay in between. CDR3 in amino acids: CASSQNMRTDYGYTF. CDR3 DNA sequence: TGTGCCAGCAGCCAGAATATGAGGACGGATTATGGCTACACCTTC.

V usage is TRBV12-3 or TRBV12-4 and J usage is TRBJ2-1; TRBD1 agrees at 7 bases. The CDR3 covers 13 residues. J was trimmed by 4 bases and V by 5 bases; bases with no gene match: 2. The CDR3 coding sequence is TGTGCCAGCAGTGGGGACAGTTACAATGAGCAGTTCTTC. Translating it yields CASSGDSYNEQFF.

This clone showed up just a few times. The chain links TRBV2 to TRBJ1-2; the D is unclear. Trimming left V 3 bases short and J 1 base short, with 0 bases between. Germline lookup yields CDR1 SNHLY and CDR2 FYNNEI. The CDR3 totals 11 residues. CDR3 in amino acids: CASSDNYGYTF. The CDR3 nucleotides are TGTGCCAGCAGTGATAACTATGGCTACACCTTC.

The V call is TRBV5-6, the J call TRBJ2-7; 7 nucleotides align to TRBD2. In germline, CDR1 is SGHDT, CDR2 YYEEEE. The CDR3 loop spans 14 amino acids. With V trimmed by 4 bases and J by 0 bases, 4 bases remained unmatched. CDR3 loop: CASSPGGSSYEQYF. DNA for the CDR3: TGTGCCAGCAGCCCCGGGGGGTCCTCCTACGAGCAGTACTTC.

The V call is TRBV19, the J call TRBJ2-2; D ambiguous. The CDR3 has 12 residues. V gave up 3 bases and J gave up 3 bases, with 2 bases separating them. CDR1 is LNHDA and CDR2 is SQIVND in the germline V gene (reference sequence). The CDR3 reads CASSIYTGELFF. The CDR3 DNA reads TGTGCCAGTAGTATCTACACCGGGGAGCTGTTTTTT.

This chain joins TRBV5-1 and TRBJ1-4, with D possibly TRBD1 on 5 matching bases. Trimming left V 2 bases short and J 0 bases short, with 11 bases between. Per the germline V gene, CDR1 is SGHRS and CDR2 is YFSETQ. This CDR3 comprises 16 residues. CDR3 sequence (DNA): TGCGCCAGCAGCTTTACAGGACTTGCAACTAATGAAAAACTGTTTTTT. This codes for CASSFTGLATNEKLFF.

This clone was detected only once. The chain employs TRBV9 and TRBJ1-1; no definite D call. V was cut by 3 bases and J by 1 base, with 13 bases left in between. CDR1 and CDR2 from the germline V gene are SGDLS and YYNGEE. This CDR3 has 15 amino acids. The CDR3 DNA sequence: TGTGCCAGCAGCGGAGTCCTCGCGGGGAACACTGAAGCTTTCTTT. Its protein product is CASSGVLAGNTEAFF.

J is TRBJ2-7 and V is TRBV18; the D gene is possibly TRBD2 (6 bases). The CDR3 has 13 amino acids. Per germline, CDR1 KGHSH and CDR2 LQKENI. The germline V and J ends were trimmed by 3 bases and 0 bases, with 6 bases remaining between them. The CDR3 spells CASSPGLSYEQYF. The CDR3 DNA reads TGTGCCAGCTCACCGGGACTCTCCTACGAGCAGTACTTC.

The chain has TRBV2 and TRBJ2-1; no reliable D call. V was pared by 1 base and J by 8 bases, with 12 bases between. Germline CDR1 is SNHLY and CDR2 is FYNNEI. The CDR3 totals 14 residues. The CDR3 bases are TGTGCCAGCAGTGAAGAAACGGGTGGGCATGAGCAGTTCTTC. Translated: CASSEETGGHEQFF.

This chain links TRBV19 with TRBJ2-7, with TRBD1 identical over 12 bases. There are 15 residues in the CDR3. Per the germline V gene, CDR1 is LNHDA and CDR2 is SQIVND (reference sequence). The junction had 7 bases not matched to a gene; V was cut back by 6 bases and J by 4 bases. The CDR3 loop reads CASSIGTGGGYEQYF. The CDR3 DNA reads TGTGCCAGTAGCATCGGGACAGGGGGCGGGTACGAGCAGTACTTC.

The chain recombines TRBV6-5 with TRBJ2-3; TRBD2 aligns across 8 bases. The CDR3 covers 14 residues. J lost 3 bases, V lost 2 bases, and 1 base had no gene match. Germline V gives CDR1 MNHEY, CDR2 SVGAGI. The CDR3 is CASSYSGGTDTQYF. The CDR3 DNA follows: TGTGCCAGCAGTTACAGCGGGGGAACAGATACGCAGTATTTT.

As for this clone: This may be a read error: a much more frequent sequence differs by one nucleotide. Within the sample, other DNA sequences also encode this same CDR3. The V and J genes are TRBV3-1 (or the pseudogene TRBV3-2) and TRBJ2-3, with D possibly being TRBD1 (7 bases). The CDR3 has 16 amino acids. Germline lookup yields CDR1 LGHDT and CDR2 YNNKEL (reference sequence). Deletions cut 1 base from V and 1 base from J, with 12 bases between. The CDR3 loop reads CASSQGPRGGTDTQYF. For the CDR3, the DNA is TGTGCCAGCAGCCAAGGTCCCAGGGGGGGCACAGATACGCAGTATTTT.

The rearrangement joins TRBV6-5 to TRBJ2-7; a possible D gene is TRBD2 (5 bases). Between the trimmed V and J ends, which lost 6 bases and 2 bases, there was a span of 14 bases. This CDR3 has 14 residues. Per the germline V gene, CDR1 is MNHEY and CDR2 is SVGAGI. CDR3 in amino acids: CASRRTSGAYEQYF. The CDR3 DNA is TGTGCCAGCAGGCGGACCTCCGGGGCCTACGAGCAGTACTTC.

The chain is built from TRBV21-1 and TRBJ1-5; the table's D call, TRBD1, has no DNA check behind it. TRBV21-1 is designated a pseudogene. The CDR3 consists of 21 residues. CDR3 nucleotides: TGTGCCAGCAGCAAAAACCGTGTTGCTGTCGGCTTGGGCTATAGCAATCAGCCCCAGCATTTT. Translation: CASSKNRVAVGLGYSNQPQHF.

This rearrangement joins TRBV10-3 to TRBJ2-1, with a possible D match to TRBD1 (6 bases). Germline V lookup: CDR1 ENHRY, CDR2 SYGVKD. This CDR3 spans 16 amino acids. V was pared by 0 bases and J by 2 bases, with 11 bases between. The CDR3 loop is CAISESETGTYNEQFF. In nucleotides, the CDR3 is TGTGCCATCAGTGAGTCTGAGACAGGCACCTACAATGAGCAGTTCTTC.

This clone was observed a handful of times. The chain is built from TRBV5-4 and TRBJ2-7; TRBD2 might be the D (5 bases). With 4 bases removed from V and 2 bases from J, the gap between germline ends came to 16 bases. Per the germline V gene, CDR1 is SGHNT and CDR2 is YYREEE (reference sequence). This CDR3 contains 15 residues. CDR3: CASSTGPGGAYEQYF. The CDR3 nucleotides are TGTGCCAGCAGCACCGGGCCCGGAGGAGCCTACGAGCAGTACTTC.

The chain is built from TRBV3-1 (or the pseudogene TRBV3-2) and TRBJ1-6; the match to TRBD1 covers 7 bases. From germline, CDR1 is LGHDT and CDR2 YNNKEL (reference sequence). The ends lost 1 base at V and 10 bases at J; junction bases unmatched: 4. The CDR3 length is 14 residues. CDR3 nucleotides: TGTGCCAGCAGCCAAGTTTCACAGGGGTCACCCCTCCACTTT. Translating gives CASSQVSQGSPLHF.

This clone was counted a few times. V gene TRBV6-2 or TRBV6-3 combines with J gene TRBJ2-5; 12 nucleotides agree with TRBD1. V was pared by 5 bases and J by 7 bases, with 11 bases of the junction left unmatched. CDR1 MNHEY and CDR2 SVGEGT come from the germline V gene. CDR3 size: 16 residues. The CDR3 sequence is CASSRIGTGGGGTQYF. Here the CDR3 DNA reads TGTGCCAGCAGTAGGATAGGGACAGGGGGCGGCGGGACCCAGTACTTC.

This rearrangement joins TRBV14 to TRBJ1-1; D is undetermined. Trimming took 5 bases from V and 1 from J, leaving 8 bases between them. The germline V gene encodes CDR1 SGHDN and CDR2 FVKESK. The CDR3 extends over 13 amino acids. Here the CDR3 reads CASSYTRNTEAFF. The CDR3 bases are TGTGCCAGCAGCTACACAAGGAACACTGAAGCTTTCTTT.

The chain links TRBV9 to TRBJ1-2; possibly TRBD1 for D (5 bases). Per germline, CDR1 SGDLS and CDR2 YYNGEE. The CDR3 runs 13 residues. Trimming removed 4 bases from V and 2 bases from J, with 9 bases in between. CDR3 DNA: TGTGCCAGCAGCCCAGGGCCCAACTATGGCTACACCTTC. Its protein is CASSPGPNYGYTF. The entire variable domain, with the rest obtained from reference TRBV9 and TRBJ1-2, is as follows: DSGVTQTPKHLITATGQRVTLRCSPRSGDLSVYWYQQSLDQGLQFLIQYYNGEERAKGNILERFSAQQFPDLHSELNLSSLELGDSALYFCASSPGPNYGYTFGSGTRLTVV.

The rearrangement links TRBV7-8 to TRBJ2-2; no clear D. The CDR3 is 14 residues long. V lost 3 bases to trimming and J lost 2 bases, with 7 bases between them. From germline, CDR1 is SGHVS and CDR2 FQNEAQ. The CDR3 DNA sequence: TGTGCCAGCAGCTTTACGGAAAACACCGGGGAGCTGTTTTTT. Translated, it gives CASSFTENTGELFF.

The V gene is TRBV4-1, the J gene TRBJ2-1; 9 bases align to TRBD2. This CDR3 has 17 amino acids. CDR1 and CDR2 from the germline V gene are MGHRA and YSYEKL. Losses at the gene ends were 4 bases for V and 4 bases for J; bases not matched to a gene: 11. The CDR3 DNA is TGCGCCAGCAGCCCAAGCGGAAGCGGGGGGCAGTACAATGAGCAGTTCTTC. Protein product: CASSPSGSGGQYNEQFF.

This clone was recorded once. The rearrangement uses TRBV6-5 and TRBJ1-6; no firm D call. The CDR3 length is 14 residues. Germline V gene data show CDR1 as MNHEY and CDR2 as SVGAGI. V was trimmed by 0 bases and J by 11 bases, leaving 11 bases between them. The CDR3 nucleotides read TGTGCCAGCAGTTACTCACCGGGCAGCACACCCCTCCACTTT. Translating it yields CASSYSPGSTPLHF.